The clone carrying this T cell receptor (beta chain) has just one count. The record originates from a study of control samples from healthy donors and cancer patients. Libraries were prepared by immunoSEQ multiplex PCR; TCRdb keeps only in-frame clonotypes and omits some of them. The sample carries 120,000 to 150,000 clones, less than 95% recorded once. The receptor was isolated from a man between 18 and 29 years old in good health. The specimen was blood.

The CDR3 here is CASSFTGVSTEAFF. The CDR3 nucleotides read TGTGCCAGCAGCTTCACAGGGGTGAGCACTGAAGCTTTCTTT. The chain carries TRBV11-2 and TRBJ1-1; TRBD1 agrees at 7 bases. After removal of 3 bases from V and 4 bases from J, the junction contained 5 bases not matched to a gene. Germline loops: CDR1 SGHAT, CDR2 FQNNGV. The CDR3 is 14 residues long.